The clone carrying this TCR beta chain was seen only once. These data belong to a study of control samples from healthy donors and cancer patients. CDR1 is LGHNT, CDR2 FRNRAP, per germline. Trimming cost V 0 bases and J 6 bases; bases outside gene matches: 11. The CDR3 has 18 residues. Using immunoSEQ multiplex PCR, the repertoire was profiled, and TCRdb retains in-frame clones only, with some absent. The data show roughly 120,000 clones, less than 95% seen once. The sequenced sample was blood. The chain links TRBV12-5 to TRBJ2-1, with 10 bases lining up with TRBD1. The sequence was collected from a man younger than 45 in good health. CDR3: CASGLVRTTGGVGNEQFF. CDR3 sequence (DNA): TGTGCTAGTGGTTTGGTAAGAACGACAGGGGGCGTGGGCAATGAGCAGTTCTTC.